These 26 T cell receptor beta chains were sequenced from one sample in a study of blood T cells in healthy people across ages. Combining a sample-barcoded 5' primer with a J-beta primer mix, a second PCR ran for about 7 to 11 cycles. TCRdb re-derived calls from the 5' RACE reads in MiXCR, one entry per CDR3 protein. The profile shows more than 650,000 distinct CDR3 sequences, about 20% of them singletons. The material sequenced was blood. These TCRs come from a man in his sixties or seventies in good health.

The V call is TRBV12-3 or TRBV12-4, the J call TRBJ1-6, with a tentative D call TRBD1 (5 bases). The CDR3 is 14 amino acids. Trimming took off 7 bases at V and 10 bases at J, with 17 bases between the two ends. CDR3 residues: CASTWGGSVSPLHF. The CDR3 DNA reads TGTGCCAGCACCTGGGGGGGGTCGGTCTCACCCCTCCACTTT.

This clonotype turned up a few times. This chain uses TRBV19 with TRBJ1-2, with D perhaps matching TRBD1 (5 bases). V was trimmed by 4 bases and J by 8 bases, leaving 14 bases between them. There are 13 residues in the CDR3. Germline V gene data show CDR1 as LNHDA and CDR2 as SQIVND (reference sequence). CDR3 region: CASSTRDRPGYTF. CDR3 nucleotides: TGTGCCAGTAGTACACGGGACCGCCCGGGCTACACCTTC.

V usage is TRBV12-3 or TRBV12-4 and J usage is TRBJ1-2; 7 positions agree with TRBD1. The CDR3 totals 15 residues. The V and J ends lost 5 bases and 8 bases, in that order; junction bases with no gene match: 14. CDR3 in amino acids: CASSPPTGSFQGYTF. In DNA, the CDR3 is TGTGCCAGCAGTCCTCCGACAGGGTCCTTTCAAGGCTACACCTTC.

This chain uses TRBV5-5 with TRBJ2-5; no clear D gene. Germline lookup yields CDR1 SGHKS and CDR2 YYEKEE (reference sequence). The V and J ends lost 0 bases and 2 bases respectively, with 11 bases between them. CDR3 length: 15 residues. The CDR3 region has the DNA TGTGCCAGCAGCTTGGTTCCAGCCGAACAAGAGACCCAGTACTTC. Protein: CASSLVPAEQETQYF.

This clonotype was detected only a few times. This CDR3 reads CASSTQRGGYEQYV. The CDR3 DNA reads TGTGCCAGCAGCACCCAGCGGGGAGGCTACGAGCAGTACGTC. The gene calls are TRBV6-5 and TRBJ2-7; 7 bases are a match to TRBD2. The V and J ends lost 6 bases and 3 bases, in that order; junction bases with no gene match: 8. Germline lookup yields CDR1 MNHEY and CDR2 SVGAGI. The CDR3 has 14 amino acids.

This clonotype was found a few times. This chain links TRBV20-1 with TRBJ2-7, with D hard to call. There are 10 residues in the CDR3. The V end was cut by 6 bases, the J end by 9 bases, with 12 bases between. Germline assignment: CDR1 DFQATT and CDR2 SNEGSKA (reference sequence). CDR3 bases: TGCAGTGCGGAGCGTGAATGGCAGTACTTC. Residues: CSAEREWQYF.

This chain connects TRBV27 to TRBJ2-7; TRBD1 matches 7 bases. The CDR3 consists of 13 residues. The V and J ends lost 7 bases and 3 bases, in that order; junction bases with no gene match: 6. Germline V gene lookup returns CDR1 MNHEY and CDR2 SMNVEV (reference sequence). CDR3 loop: CASKKTGHYEQYF. The CDR3 coding sequence is TGTGCCAGCAAGAAGACAGGGCACTACGAGCAGTACTTC.

This clonotype appeared a single time. The rearrangement joins TRBV7-2 to TRBJ1-6; D uncertain. The V and J ends lost 1 base and 0 bases respectively, with 7 bases between them. CDR3 size: 16 residues. The germline V gene has CDR1 SGHTA and CDR2 FQGNSA. The DNA for the CDR3 is TGTGCCAGCAGCTTAGAGCAGAGCTCCTATAATTCACCCCTCCACTTT. Protein: CASSLEQSSYNSPLHF.

The chain couples TRBV11-2 to TRBJ2-1; no clear D. The length of the CDR3 is 13 residues. Trimming pared 5 bases from V and 8 bases from J, leaving 13 bases between. The germline gives CDR1 SGHAT, CDR2 FQNNGV. CDR3 sequence: CASSRTGIYEQFF. In DNA, the CDR3 is TGTGCCAGCAGCCGGACGGGTATCTATGAGCAGTTCTTC.

The chain combines TRBV29-1 with TRBJ2-3, with D unclear. Per germline, CDR1 SQVTM and CDR2 ANQGSEA. Trimming left V 7 bases short and J 1 base short, with 6 bases between. The CDR3 spans 11 residues. Here the CDR3 reads CSAERTDTQYF. Here the CDR3 DNA reads TGCAGCGCAGAACGCACAGATACGCAGTATTTT.

A few counts support this clonotype. The J gene is TRBJ2-3, the V gene TRBV7-2; TRBD2 aligns across 7 bases. The CDR3 extends over 13 amino acids. The germline V gene has CDR1 SGHTA and CDR2 FQGNSA. Trimming removed 2 bases from V and 11 bases from J; junction bases left unmatched: 7. CDR3 bases: TGTGCCAGCAGCTTACCCGGCGAGCGGGAGCAGTATTTT. Translating gives CASSLPGEREQYF.

This clonotype appeared a few times. This sequence joins TRBV7-2 and TRBJ2-1, with TRBD2 matching 11 bases. V lost 5 bases to trimming and J lost 4 bases; unmatched junction nucleotides: 7. CDR1 is SGHTA and CDR2 is FQGNSA in the germline V gene. The CDR3 has 16 amino acids. CDR3 DNA: TGTGCCAGCAGCCGTCTAGCGGGAGGAGGTTACAATGAGCAGTTCTTC. Protein: CASSRLAGGGYNEQFF.

The rearrangement uses TRBV20-1 and TRBJ1-3; D possibly corresponds to TRBD1 (5 bases). Germline assignment: CDR1 DFQATT and CDR2 SNEGSKA (reference sequence). The CDR3 has 15 amino acids. Trimming removed 6 bases at V and 0 bases at J, with 15 bases between. CDR3 coding DNA: TGCAGTGCCCGGGACGGCCGAAACTCTGGAAACACCATATATTTT. Its protein product is CSARDGRNSGNTIYF.

This clonotype was recorded a few times. The chain joins TRBV7-6 to TRBJ2-3; 7 nucleotides line up with TRBD2. The CDR3 loop spans 16 amino acids. After removal of 6 bases from V and 8 bases from J, the junction contained 17 bases not matched to a gene. The germline V gene has CDR1 SGHVS and CDR2 FNYEAQ. The CDR3 reads CASSESRLAGFGTQYF. For the CDR3, the DNA is TGTGCCAGCAGTGAATCCCGACTAGCTGGCTTCGGTACGCAGTATTTT. Based on the CDR3 plus reference TRBV7-6 and TRBJ2-3, the full variable domain is GAGVSQSPRYKVTKRGQDVALRCDPISGHVSLYWYRQALGQGPEFLTYFNYEAQQDKSGLPNDRFSAERPEGSISTLTIQRTEQRDSAMYRCASSESRLAGFGTQYFGPGTRLTVL.

CDR3 coding DNA: TGTGCCAGCAGTTTTGCGGGGAGAGATACGCAGTATTTT. Protein: CASSFAGRDTQYF. The chain uses TRBV27 and TRBJ2-3, with D possibly being TRBD2 (6 bases). Per the germline V gene, CDR1 is MNHEY and CDR2 is SMNVEV (reference sequence). The CDR3 runs to 13 residues. The V and J ends lost 3 bases and 5 bases respectively, with 9 bases between them.

This clonotype was seen once. The CDR3 loop is CSARPGTSGGWNEQFF. CDR3 DNA sequence: TGCAGTGCTAGACCTGGGACTAGCGGTGGGTGGAATGAGCAGTTCTTC. The chain couples TRBV20-1 to TRBJ2-7; TRBD2 agrees at 11 bases. TRBJ2-1 explains the end of the DNA better; the J call may be wrong. Germline V lookup: CDR1 DFQATT, CDR2 SNEGSKA (reference sequence). This CDR3 is 16 amino acids long.

This clonotype came up a few times. The chain combines TRBV21-1 with TRBJ2-2. TRBV21-1 is deemed a pseudogene. The CDR3 totals 17 residues. CDR3 region: CASSKGCGELNTGELFF. CDR3 sequence (DNA): TGTGCCAGCAGCAAAGGATGTGGGGAACTAAACACCGGGGAGCTGTTTTTT.

This clonotype turned up a few times. The rearrangement uses TRBV6-2 or TRBV6-3 and TRBJ1-4; D possibly corresponds to TRBD1 (6 bases). Germline CDR1 and CDR2: MNHEY and SVGEGT. Trimming pared 6 bases from V and 8 bases from J, leaving 19 bases between. The CDR3 loop spans 15 amino acids. DNA for the CDR3: TGTGCCAGCAGCCACAAACAGGGTCGGTTAGAAAAACTGTTTTTT. The encoded protein is CASSHKQGRLEKLFF.

This clonotype was picked up a small number of times. CDR3 region: CASSQDPLAGGQETQYF. DNA of the CDR3: TGTGCCAGCAGCCAAGATCCACTAGCGGGGGGGCAAGAGACCCAGTACTTC. This chain links TRBV3-1 with TRBJ2-5, with 13 bases identical to TRBD2. CDR3 length equals 17 residues. V lost 0 bases and J lost 2; bases outside the gene matches: 3. Germline V CDR1 and CDR2: LGHDT, YNNKEL (reference sequence).

The V and J genes are TRBV5-4 and TRBJ2-1; tentatively, D is TRBD1 (5 bases). Trimming removed 2 bases from V and 7 bases from J, with 19 bases in between. CDR1 is SGHNT and CDR2 is YYREEE in the germline V gene (reference sequence). The CDR3 has 16 residues. The CDR3: CASSFGNAAGKNEQFF. In DNA, the CDR3 is TGTGCCAGCAGCTTTGGAAATGCGGCAGGGAAGAATGAGCAGTTCTTC.

The table lists this clonotype with a few counts. The CDR3 protein is CSARSGGPTDTQYF. The CDR3 DNA is TGCAGTGCTCGATCGGGGGGGCCCACAGATACGCAGTATTTT. The chain employs TRBV20-1 and TRBJ2-3; TRBD2 matches at 8 bases. The V gene's germline CDR1 is DFQATT and CDR2 SNEGSKA (reference sequence). Trimming removed 5 bases from V and 2 bases from J; junction bases left unmatched: 6. CDR3 length: 14 amino acids.

The V gene is TRBV6-1, the J gene TRBJ1-4; D might be TRBD1 (5 bases). From germline, CDR1 is MNHNS and CDR2 SASEGT. The CDR3 extends over 13 amino acids. V lost 8 bases to trimming and J lost 8 bases, with 15 bases between them. The CDR3 DNA follows: TGTGCCAGCTACGGGGGTGAAGGGGAAAAACTGTTTTTT. Translating it yields CASYGGEGEKLFF.

This clonotype was seen a few times. The chain combines TRBV2 with TRBJ2-3, with 10 bases matching TRBD2. J was trimmed by 9 bases and V by 7 bases; bases with no gene match: 10. There are 14 residues in the CDR3. The V gene's germline CDR1 is SNHLY and CDR2 FYNNEI. CDR3 in amino acids: CASTPERGGWTQYF. CDR3 DNA: TGTGCCAGCACCCCCGAGCGGGGGGGCTGGACGCAGTATTTT.

Of note for this clonotype: At one end, the junction sequence differs from germline, possibly due to a read error. The chain combines TRBV12-3 or TRBV12-4 with TRBJ2-5, with a tentative D call TRBD1 (5 bases). The CDR3 contains 15 residues. The CDR3 DNA follows: TGTGCCAGCAGCCCGCTGGACAAACAGCAAGAGCCCCAGTACTTC. Amino acids: CASSPLDKQQEPQYF.

This clonotype was counted between two and nine times. This rearrangement joins TRBV27 to TRBJ2-5; tentatively, D is TRBD2 (5 bases). Germline loops: CDR1 MNHEY, CDR2 SMNVEV (reference sequence). The V end was cut by 4 bases, the J end by 4 bases, with 16 bases between. CDR3 size: 15 residues. CDR3 in DNA: TGTGCCAGCAGTTCCCTGCTGGGGAGACGAGAGACCCAGTACTTC. Its translation is CASSSLLGRRETQYF.

This clonotype was seen more than once but under ten times. This chain uses TRBV7-9 with TRBJ2-5, with D possibly matching TRBD2 (5 bases). The length of the CDR3 is 14 residues. Germline V gene data show CDR1 as SEHNR and CDR2 as FQNEAQ (reference sequence). Trimming removed 7 bases at V and 0 bases at J, with 12 bases between. This chain's CDR3 is CASTQARDQETQYF. CDR3 nucleotides: TGTGCCAGCACTCAAGCGAGGGACCAAGAGACCCAGTACTTC. Drawing the rest from reference TRBV7-9 and TRBJ2-5, the complete variable domain is DTGVSQNPRHKITKRGQNVTFRCDPISEHNRLYWYRQTLGQGPEFLTYFQNEAQLEKSRLLSDRFSAERPKGSFSTLEIQRTEQGDSAMYLCASTQARDQETQYFGPGTRLLVL.